The clone carrying this T cell receptor beta chain was seen only once. The antigen is unknown. CDR3 length: 11 amino acids. This record belongs to a study of cytomegalovirus exposure and HLA in healthy donors. Whole-study results and caveats: According to a later analysis, most TCR beta chains associated with CMV appeared HLA-restricted. Clonal expansion was found to be greater in HLA-associated TCR beta chains than in equally common others in a later analysis. A few of the chains that were CMV-associated were confirmed in vitro to be specific for CMV antigens.

Both 60 Vbeta primers and 13 Jbeta primers went into the PCR. Data came from immunoSEQ multiplex PCR; TCRdb stores just in-frame clones and leaves some out. The repertoire holds 120,000 to 150,000 clones, with 65% to 90% as singletons. This receptor was taken from a woman aged 25 to 45 in good health and CMV-seronegative. The chain is built from TRBV21-1 and TRBJ2-7; the DNA was not compared with TRBD2, the D call given in the table. TRBV21-1 constitutes a pseudogene. Sequencing used PBMCs. CDR3 sequence: CASSFRYEQYF. In DNA, the CDR3 is TGTGCCAGCAGCTTTCGGTACGAGCAGTACTTC.